This record concerns one T cell receptor (beta chain) sequence. No antigen is known for it. The data belong to a study of T-cell reconstitution after alpha-beta-depleted transplantation in children. Points from the study as a whole: Several hundred expanded graft clones reportedly gave rise to the alpha-beta T cells present about two months after transplant.

Germline CDR1 MNHEY, CDR2 SMNVEV (reference sequence). V trimming: 3 bases; J trimming: 4 bases; junction bases outside the gene matches: 6. The CDR3 spans 14 residues. As it was prepared, the TCRbeta library received unique molecular identifiers. TCRdb reprocessed the PCR reads with MiXCR, giving one entry per CDR3 protein. Found here are 200,000 to 300,000 distinct CDR3 sequences, roughly 25% of them singletons; the top ten hold 4.8%. The source was PBMCs, mostly from graft donor cells, collected 360 days after TCRalphabeta/CD19-depleted stem cell transplant. The chain carries TRBV27 and TRBJ2-7, with 7 bases identical to TRBD1. The sequence was collected from a female patient aged 2-9 years who had a stem cell transplant for congenital amegakaryocytic thrombocytopenia, so the T cells may come from the graft donor. Written as DNA, the CDR3 is TGTGCCAGCAGTTTTGGGCCAGGGGGATACGAGCAGTACTTC. It translates to CASSFGPGGYEQYF.